These T cell receptor beta chains were read from a single sample in a study of shared T cell receptors in the human thymus. This table comes from immunoSEQ multiplex PCR, and its TCRdb copy is limited to in-frame clones, with some not included. This table has roughly 700,000 clones, 70% to 90% appearing once. This sample also belongs to another study, concerning human thymus T cells.

Sequences were obtained from thymocytes. Every receptor here comes from a boy less than two years old with a congenital heart defect. Both conserved end residues are part of each CDR3. A D gene is named only where the DNA matches it firmly. Part of the rows lack a size; the others show once, few, many or a class for expanded clones.

CDR3 DNA | CDR3 protein | clone size | D gene | CDR3 length | J gene | V gene
TGCGCCAGCAGCTTGTCCAAATCCAAAAACATTCAGTACTTC | CASSLSKSKNIQYF | NA | NA | 14 | TRBJ2-4 | TRBV5-1
TGTGCCAGCTCAGGGCGGGGGCTCTATGGCTACACCTTC | CASSGRGLYGYTF | NA | NA | 13 | TRBJ1-2 | TRBV18
TGTGCCAGCAGTCAAGGCAGGGGCCGGGACGGCGGAGACACCATATATTTT | CASSQGRGRDGGDTIYF | NA | NA | 17 | TRBJ1-3 | TRBV6-4
TGTGCCATCAGTGCGGACAGGGCCGGCTCCTACGAGCAGTACTTC | CAISADRAGSYEQYF | few | TRBD1 | 15 | TRBJ2-7 | TRBV10-3
TGTGCCAGCAGTGAGGGCGGGAGGGTACGGACAGATACGCAGTATTTT | CASSEGGRVRTDTQYF | NA | TRBD2 | 16 | TRBJ2-3 | TRBV25-1
TGTGCCAGCAGTGGCACAGGGGGGGGGCCCTACAATGAGCAGTTCTTC | CASSGTGGGPYNEQFF | few | NA | 16 | TRBJ2-1 | TRBV6-4
TGTGCCAGCTCACTTACCGGGACAGGTGTATTATCAACTAATGAAAAACTGTTTTTT | CASSLTGTGVLSTNEKLFF | NA | TRBD1 | 19 | TRBJ1-4 | TRBV18
TGTGCCAGCAGCGCCCCCCTAGCGCGAAACAATGAGCAGTTCTTC | CASSAPLARNNEQFF | NA | NA | 15 | TRBJ2-1 | TRBV2
TGTGCCAGCAGTTTGGCTAGCGGGAGCCCTAGCACAGATACGCAGTATTTT | CASSLASGSPSTDTQYF | NA | TRBD2 | 17 | TRBJ2-3 | TRBV28
TGCGCCAGCAGTCGATCCAGAGAGACAGGGGAGTACGAGCAGTACTTC | CASSRSRETGEYEQYF | NA | TRBD1 | 16 | TRBJ2-7 | TRBV4-1
TGTGCCAGCAGTTACTGTGGGGGGACCAGAGAGACCCAGTACTTC | CASSYCGGTRETQYF | NA | NA | 15 | TRBJ2-5 | TRBV6-6
TGTGCCAGCAGTGATGGACAAAGGACAGGGGAGGTAGGTGAGCAGTACTTC | CASSDGQRTGEVGEQYF | NA | TRBD1 | 17 | TRBJ2-7 | TRBV6-1
TGTGCCAGCAGTCCGCCAGGGGACGGGGTCTATGGCTACACCTTC | CASSPPGDGVYGYTF | NA | NA | 15 | TRBJ1-2 | TRBV27
TGTGCCAGCAGTTTATCAGGGGGCGAAAAACTGTTTTTT | CASSLSGGEKLFF | NA | TRBD1 | 13 | TRBJ1-4 | TRBV27
TGTGCCAGCAGCGTAGCGACAGGGGGCCCCTCCTACGAGCAGTACTTC | CASSVATGGPSYEQYF | NA | TRBD1 | 16 | TRBJ2-7 | TRBV9
TGCGCCAGCAGCTTGTCAGGTTCCCCCCATGGCTACACCTTC | CASSLSGSPHGYTF | NA | NA | 14 | TRBJ1-2 | TRBV5-1
TGTGCCAGCCGACCCGAACCGGGAAACATTCAGTACTTC | CASRPEPGNIQYF | NA | NA | 13 | TRBJ2-4 | TRBV13
TGCGCCAGCAGCCAAGATCAGGTGGGGACTAGCAGGGCCTACTACGAGCAGTACTTC | CASSQDQVGTSRAYYEQYF | NA | TRBD2 | 19 | TRBJ2-7 | TRBV4-3
TGTGCCAGCACCCCGAGGGTAGTAATAGATACGCAGTATTTT | CASTPRVVIDTQYF | NA | NA | 14 | TRBJ2-3 | TRBV5-8
TGCGCCAGCAGCCCCCAGACGACCGGGACTAAAGAGACCCAGTACTTC | CASSPQTTGTKETQYF | NA | TRBD2 | 16 | TRBJ2-5 | TRBV5-1
TGTGCCCCTGACGGGGGCAGGGGGGAATCCTACAATGAGCAGTTCTTC | CAPDGGRGESYNEQFF | NA | NA | 16 | TRBJ2-1 | TRBV2
TGTGCCAGCAGCCCTAAGACTTGGACAGGGGAAACCGGGGAGCTGTTTTTT | CASSPKTWTGETGELFF | NA | TRBD1 | 17 | TRBJ2-2 | TRBV11-2
TGTGCCACCAGCAGGGGAGGGGTCCGCGGAGGGGTGGTCAGGGAAAATTGGGCCAACGTCCTGACTTTC | CATSRGGVRGGVVRENWANVLTF | once | TRBD2 | 23 | TRBJ2-6 | TRBV15